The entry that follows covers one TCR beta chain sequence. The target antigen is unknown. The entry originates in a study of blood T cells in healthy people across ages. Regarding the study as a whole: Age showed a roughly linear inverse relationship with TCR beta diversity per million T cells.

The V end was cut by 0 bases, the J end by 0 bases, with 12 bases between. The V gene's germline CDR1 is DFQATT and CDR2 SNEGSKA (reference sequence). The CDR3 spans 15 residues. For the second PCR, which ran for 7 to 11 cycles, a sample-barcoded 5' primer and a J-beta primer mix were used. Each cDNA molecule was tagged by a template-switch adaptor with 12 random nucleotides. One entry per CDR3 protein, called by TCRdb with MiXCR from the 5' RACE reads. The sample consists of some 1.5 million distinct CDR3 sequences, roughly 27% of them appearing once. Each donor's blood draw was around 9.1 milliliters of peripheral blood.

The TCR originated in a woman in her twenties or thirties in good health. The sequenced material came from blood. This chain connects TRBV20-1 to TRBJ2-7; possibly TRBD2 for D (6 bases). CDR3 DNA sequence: TGCAGTGCTAGAGATGCCCGGGAGTCCTCCTACGAGCAGTACTTC. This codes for CSARDARESSYEQYF.